These 10 T cell receptor beta chains came from one sample sequenced in a study of T-cell reconstitution after alpha-beta-depleted transplantation in children. During its preparation, the TCRbeta library received unique molecular identifiers. Each CDR3 protein is one row after TCRdb ran MiXCR on the PCR reads. The sample shows some 200,000 distinct CDR3 sequences, 6.3% of them seen only once. The source was PBMCs, collected before TCRalphabeta/CD19-depleted stem cell transplant. The receptors shown here come from a girl younger than two with combined immunodeficiency, due to receive a stem cell transplant.

This chain connects TRBV4-3 to TRBJ1-6; no definite D call. Trimming shortened V by 0 bases and J by 7 bases, and 10 bases separated the two germline ends. The CDR3 has 15 residues. CDR1 is LGHNA and CDR2 is YSLEER in the germline V gene. CDR3 nucleotide sequence: TGCGCCAGCAGCCAAGAGCCAAGTCGAAATTCACCCCTCCACTTT. Translation: CASSQEPSRNSPLHF.

This clonotype was recorded many times. The genes are TRBV5-1 and TRBJ1-4, with D unresolved. Trimming took off 4 bases at V and 7 bases at J, with 14 bases between the two ends. From germline, CDR1 is SGHRS and CDR2 YFSETQ. This CDR3 comprises 14 residues. Written as DNA, the CDR3 is TGCGCCAGCAGCCTTGGAGAAGGACTTGAAAAACTGTTTTTT. Translation gives CASSLGEGLEKLFF.

The V and J genes are TRBV18 and TRBJ2-3; 7 nucleotides align to TRBD2. Per the germline V gene, CDR1 is KGHSH and CDR2 is LQKENI. J lost 4 bases, V lost 2 bases, and 9 bases had no gene match. CDR3 size: 16 residues. The CDR3 protein is CASSPNQGLRADTQYF. The DNA of the CDR3 is TGTGCCAGCTCACCAAATCAGGGACTACGTGCAGATACGCAGTATTTT.

Ten or more counts support this clonotype. The gene calls are TRBV4-2 and TRBJ1-5; D gene unclear. Between the trimmed V and J ends, which lost 4 bases and 4 bases, there was a span of 5 bases. CDR1 and CDR2 from the germline V gene are LGHNA and YNFKEQ. The CDR3 contains 12 residues. The CDR3 bases are TGTGCCAGCAGCCTAACGAATCAGCCCCAGCATTTT. Its translation is CASSLTNQPQHF.

This clonotype was counted many times. V usage is TRBV7-2 and J usage is TRBJ1-1; D ambiguous. Germline V gene sequence: CDR1 SGHTA, CDR2 FQGNSA. The CDR3 extends over 14 amino acids. Between the trimmed V and J ends, which lost 2 bases and 5 bases, there was a span of 12 bases. CDR3 in amino acids: CASSLNPPQTEAFF. As DNA, the CDR3 is TGTGCCAGCAGCTTAAACCCACCCCAAACTGAAGCTTTCTTT.

There are many counts of this clonotype. The chain recombines TRBV5-1 with TRBJ2-5, with 11 bases that match TRBD2. The CDR3 has 16 residues. Trimming took 2 bases from V and 1 from J; bases not matched to a gene: 4. CDR1 and CDR2 (germline): SGHRS, YFSETQ. The CDR3 spells CASSLELAGVQETQYF. The CDR3 DNA reads TGCGCCAGCAGCTTAGAACTAGCGGGGGTCCAAGAGACCCAGTACTTC.

This clonotype came up many times. The chain couples TRBV5-1 to TRBJ1-1; no firm D call. CDR1 and CDR2 from the germline V gene are SGHRS and YFSETQ. V lost 3 bases, J lost 3 bases, and 15 bases lay in between. This CDR3 is built from 15 residues. The CDR3 protein is CASSSTLQRHTEAFF. The CDR3 nucleotides read TGCGCCAGCAGCTCCACACTCCAGAGACACACTGAAGCTTTCTTT.

The sample holds many counts of this clonotype. The rearrangement uses TRBV27 and TRBJ2-1, with 15 positions matching TRBD2. The trim removed 5 bases at V and 13 bases at J, leaving 6 bases unmatched. Germline CDR1 MNHEY, CDR2 SMNVEV (reference sequence). The CDR3 has 14 amino acids. The CDR3 bases are TGTGCCAGCAGTCACGGACTAGCGGGAGGGCCACAGTTCTTC. This codes for CASSHGLAGGPQFF.

This clonotype was counted many times. This sequence joins TRBV7-2 and TRBJ2-1; TRBD2 matches 9 bases. Germline CDR1 is SGHTA and CDR2 is FQGNSA. The CDR3 is 16 amino acids. With 6 bases clipped from V and 7 bases from J, the junction kept 13 bases outside the gene matches. The CDR3 bases are TGTGCCAGCAGGTACCACTTAGCGGGAGCCCCAAATGAGCAGTTCTTC. It encodes CASRYHLAGAPNEQFF.

V usage is TRBV11-3 and J usage is TRBJ2-1; TRBD1 or TRBD2 may be the D gene (7 bases each). From germline, CDR1 is SGHNT and CDR2 YENEEA. The CDR3 runs 16 residues. V was pared by 6 bases and J by 0 bases, with 15 bases between. CDR3 sequence reads: CASSSGGESSYNEQFF. In DNA form, the CDR3 reads TGTGCCAGCAGTTCAGGGGGGGAGAGCTCCTACAATGAGCAGTTCTTC.